Listed below are T cell receptor beta chains from one sample, sequenced in a study of human T cells and chemical hapten exposure. TCRdb reanalysed the RACE reads using MiXCR and keeps one entry per CDR3 protein. The data show some 350,000 distinct CDR3 sequences, about 6.3% seen once. Here the sequenced sample was whole blood, taken in connection with sensitization to the hapten diphenylcyclopropenone (DPC). The receptors derive from a young woman with alopecia areata. Some clones in this sample may be carry-over from other donors' samples. Each CDR3 is given with its conserved first and last residue. D genes are given only for firm matches. Rows may omit the clone size; those that give it use once, few, many or a size class.

j_gene	abundance	d_gene	len	v_gene	CDR3nt	CDR3aa
TRBJ1-3	many	.	20	TRBV7-2	TGTGCCAGCAGCTGGCGGGGAGGGCTAATAATAGCTAACTCTGGAAACACCATATATTTT	CASSWRGGLIIANSGNTIYF
TRBJ1-4	many	.	16	TRBV10-3	TGTGCCATCGGACGAGCGGACGGCGCAACTAATGAAAAACTGTTTTTT	CAIGRADGATNEKLFF
TRBJ1-4	.	.	17	TRBV14	TGTGCCAGCAGCCAAGAGCGGACGGACAAAACTAATGAAAAACTGTTTTTT	CASSQERTDKTNEKLFF
TRBJ1-3	many	.	13	TRBV6-5	TGTGCCAGTTACAGGGTGAGAGGAAACACCATATATTTT	CASYRVRGNTIYF
TRBJ1-5	many	.	12	TRBV2	TGTGCCAGCAGAATTAGCAATCAGCCCCAGCATTTT	CASRISNQPQHF
TRBJ1-2	many	TRBD1	16	TRBV3-1	TGTGCCAGCAGCCAGGGACAGGGGGACATCGACTATGGCTACACCTTC	CASSQGQGDIDYGYTF
TRBJ2-1	.	TRBD1	19	TRBV10-3	TGTGCCATCAGTGAGACATATGGTTTCACAGGGGGGATCTACAATGAGCAGTTCTTC	CAISETYGFTGGIYNEQFF
TRBJ2-7	few	.	12	TRBV20-1	TGCAGTGCAGCGAAAGACAGCTACGAGCAGTACTTC	CSAAKDSYEQYF
TRBJ2-1	.	TRBD2	15	TRBV9	TGTGCCAGCAGCCGGACTAGCGGGGGCATGGGGGAGCAGTTCTTC	CASSRTSGGMGEQFF
TRBJ2-2	many	TRBD1	14	TRBV7-2	TGTGCCAGCAGCCCTGGACAGGGAACCGGGGAGCTGTTTTTT	CASSPGQGTGELFF
TRBJ1-3	many	.	15	TRBV4-3	TGCGCCAGCAGCCAAGACGACGGACGTGGAAACACCATATATTTT	CASSQDDGRGNTIYF
TRBJ1-4	.	TRBD1	19	TRBV18	TGTGCCAGCTCACCAAGTATAGCAGGGACAGCTGCAACTAATGAAAAACTGTTTTTT	CASSPSIAGTAATNEKLFF
TRBJ1-6	many	.	15	TRBV6-5	TGTGCCAGCAGCCGCGGGGGGCTGGGTAATTCACCCCTCCACTTT	CASSRGGLGNSPLHF
TRBJ1-6	.	.	16	TRBV27	TGTGCCAGCAGTGCCAACCCTCCGATGAATAATTCACCCCTCCACTTT	CASSANPPMNNSPLHF
TRBJ1-2	many	.	14	TRBV5-1	TGCGCCAGCAGCTTGGAGGCAGCCCCCTATGGCTACACCTTC	CASSLEAAPYGYTF
TRBJ1-1	many	.	14	TRBV27	TGTGCCAGCAGTTTCGGCAGGGGATATGGTGAAGCTTTCTTT	CASSFGRGYGEAFF
TRBJ2-7	few	.	11	TRBV7-9	TGTGCCAGCAGCTACGGTGAGGTAGAGTACTTC	CASSYGEVEYF
TRBJ2-7	.	.	13	TRBV9	TGTGCCAGCAGCCCCGGCGAGGGGTACGAGCAGTACTTC	CASSPGEGYEQYF
TRBJ2-7	.	.	16	TRBV28	TGTGCCAGCAGTTTAGCTCCGGCTCGGCCGACATACGAGCAGTACTTC	CASSLAPARPTYEQYF
TRBJ2-3	many	.	16	TRBV10-3	TGTGCCGTCCTCGAGGGGCAGAATGTAGTCACAGATACGCAGTATTTT	CAVLEGQNVVTDTQYF
TRBJ2-4	many	.	14	TRBV12-3/TRBV12-4	TGTGCCAGCAGTTTAGTAGCAGGGGCGAACATTCAGTACTTC	CASSLVAGANIQYF
TRBJ2-5	few	TRBD2	13	TRBV3-1	TGTGCCAGCAGCCGGACTAGCGGGGACACCCAGTACTTC	CASSRTSGDTQYF
TRBJ1-5	few	.	15	TRBV5-6	TGTGCCAGCAGCTTGTATGCCCGCCGGGGACAGCCCCAGCATTTT	CASSLYARRGQPQHF
TRBJ2-7	.	TRBD1	16	TRBV25-1	TGTGCCAGCAGTGAACGGACAGGGGAAAGTTCCTACGAGCAGTACTTC	CASSERTGESSYEQYF
TRBJ2-1	few	TRBD2	16	TRBV7-9	TGTGCCAGCAGCTTAGAAGCGGGGGGTTCCTACAATGAGCAGTTCTTC	CASSLEAGGSYNEQFF
TRBJ2-3	many	.	13	TRBV6-5	TGTGCCAGCACGGCTAGCGGCACAGATACGCAGTATTTT	CASTASGTDTQYF
TRBJ1-5	.	.	15	TRBV6-5	TGTGCCAGCAGTTTCTTCCGCGGTAGCAATCAGCCCCAGCATTTT	CASSFFRGSNQPQHF
TRBJ2-5	few	.	13	TRBV10-3	TGTGCCATCGGCCGCGGACTACAAGAGACCCAGTACTTC	CAIGRGLQETQYF
TRBJ2-3	.	.	13	TRBV7-8	TGTGCCAGCAGTTATCAGGGGTCAGATACGCAGTATTTT	CASSYQGSDTQYF
TRBJ2-5	many	.	13	TRBV20-1	TGCAGTGCTAGGGACTTACTTTCCGAGACCCAGTACTTC	CSARDLLSETQYF
TRBJ1-4	many	TRBD1	15	TRBV19	TGTGCCAGTAGGCCTGGGGACAGGGAAAGTGAAAAACTGTTTTTT	CASRPGDRESEKLFF
TRBJ2-3	.	.	14	TRBV10-3	TGTGCCATCAGTGAGTCGAACATCGTAGATACGCAGTATTTT	CAISESNIVDTQYF
TRBJ2-7	few	.	16	TRBV6-2/TRBV6-3	TGTGCCAGCAGCCCCGAGCTGTGGCACCCCAACTACGAGCAGTACTTC	CASSPELWHPNYEQYF
TRBJ2-7	few	.	14	TRBV5-1	TGCGCCAGCAGAACACGGGACGACCCCTACGAGCAGTACTTC	CASRTRDDPYEQYF
TRBJ1-2	many	TRBD1	15	TRBV7-2	TGTGCCAGCAGCTTAGAGCCGGGACAGAATAACGGCTACACCTTC	CASSLEPGQNNGYTF
TRBJ1-6	many	TRBD1	18	TRBV4-3	TGCGCCAGCAGCCAAGAGAGAGAAGGGGGGACAGGGGCTTCACCCCTCCACTTT	CASSQEREGGTGASPLHF
TRBJ1-6	many	TRBD1	13	TRBV10-2	TGCGCCACCCTCTGGGACAGGGACTCACCCCTCCACTTT	CATLWDRDSPLHF
TRBJ1-4	.	.	15	TRBV18	TGTGCCAGCTCACCGGAGAGGGGGGTTAATGAAAAACTGTTTTTT	CASSPERGVNEKLFF
TRBJ1-5	many	TRBD1	14	TRBV7-9	TGTGCCAGCAGCCAAGGGACAGGCGGACAGCCCCAGCATTTT	CASSQGTGGQPQHF
TRBJ2-3	few	.	14	TRBV5-5	TGTGCCAGCAGCTTTGATCCAGGACCAGATACGCAGTATTTT	CASSFDPGPDTQYF
TRBJ1-6	.	TRBD1	17	TRBV5-6	TGTGCCAGCAGCTTAAGGGGGCAAAAGGCCTATAATTCACCCCTCCACTTT	CASSLRGQKAYNSPLHF
TRBJ1-1	many	TRBD1	16	TRBV2	TGTGCCAGCAGCCTCGACAGGGGCGGGCGTGCCACTGAAGCTTTCTTT	CASSLDRGGRATEAFF
TRBJ2-7	many	.	12	TRBV20-1	TGCAGTGCTAGAGATGTGACGTACGAGCAGTACTTC	CSARDVTYEQYF
TRBJ2-5	few	TRBD1	15	TRBV6-6	TGTGCCAGCAGCCCGGGACAGGTCACCCAAGAGACCCAGTACTTC	CASSPGQVTQETQYF
TRBJ2-1	many	.	13	TRBV7-2	TGTGCCAGCAGCTTCCCTGGGTGGGGGGAGCAGTTCTTC	CASSFPGWGEQFF
TRBJ2-5	many	.	14	TRBV29-1	TGCAGCGTTGATGGCTCCCCAAGCCAAGAGACCCAGTACTTC	CSVDGSPSQETQYF
TRBJ2-3	many	.	13	TRBV7-3	TGTGCCAGCAGCACCCTTAGAGGAGATACGCAGTATTTT	CASSTLRGDTQYF
TRBJ2-3	.	.	14	TRBV7-9	TGTGCCAGCAGCCCGCTAGGGGTGACAGATACGCAGTATTTT	CASSPLGVTDTQYF
TRBJ2-7	many	.	13	TRBV28	TGTGCCAGCAGCCCTCAAAACATATACGAGCAGTACTTC	CASSPQNIYEQYF
TRBJ2-3	many	TRBD1	17	TRBV6-6	TGTGCCAGCAGTTACTCGCTGACAGGGGGTCTTGCAGATACGCAGTATTTT	CASSYSLTGGLADTQYF
TRBJ2-4	.	.	12	TRBV11-2	TGTGCCAGCAGCTTAGATCGGGTTTATCAGTACTTC	CASSLDRVYQYF